This T cell receptor (beta chain) stems from a study of HIV-infected patients and healthy controls. Study context: The CD4:CD8 ratio increased slightly in early therapy, but CD8 counts showed no consistent change. Points from the study as a whole: Compared with untreated HIV+ repertoires, healthy controls showed roughly threefold more distinct CDR3s and higher Shannon diversity. Compared with controls, mean Gini indices were significantly raised in HIV-infected repertoires, possibly indicating oligoclonality.

In this sample, this clonotype is medium-sized (0.01 to 0.1%). What it recognizes is unknown. Alpha and beta constant-region primers primed reverse transcription of around 500 ng RNA. Alpha and beta chain libraries were made separately by chain-specific third strand synthesis with multiplexing indices. Using its own MiXCR run on the 5' RACE reads, TCRdb lists one record per CDR3 protein. The sample gives about 7,600 distinct CDR3 sequences, 10% of which show up once; around 20% is in the top ten. V lost 5 bases and J lost 8, with 16 bases in between. Germline-derived CDR1 and CDR2 are ENHRY and SYGVKD. The CDR3 spans 14 residues. The repertoire came from unfractionated whole blood and reflected all unsorted peripheral T cells. RNA came from 2.5 to 3 ml of peripheral blood.

The sample was blood, taken before antiretroviral therapy. The V gene is TRBV10-3, the J gene TRBJ2-1; the D gene is possibly TRBD1 (6 bases). The clonotype comes from an adult with HIV infection. CDR3 amino acids: CAISPGTTGDEQFF. Here the CDR3 DNA reads TGTGCCATCAGTCCCGGGACAACGGGCGATGAGCAGTTCTTC.